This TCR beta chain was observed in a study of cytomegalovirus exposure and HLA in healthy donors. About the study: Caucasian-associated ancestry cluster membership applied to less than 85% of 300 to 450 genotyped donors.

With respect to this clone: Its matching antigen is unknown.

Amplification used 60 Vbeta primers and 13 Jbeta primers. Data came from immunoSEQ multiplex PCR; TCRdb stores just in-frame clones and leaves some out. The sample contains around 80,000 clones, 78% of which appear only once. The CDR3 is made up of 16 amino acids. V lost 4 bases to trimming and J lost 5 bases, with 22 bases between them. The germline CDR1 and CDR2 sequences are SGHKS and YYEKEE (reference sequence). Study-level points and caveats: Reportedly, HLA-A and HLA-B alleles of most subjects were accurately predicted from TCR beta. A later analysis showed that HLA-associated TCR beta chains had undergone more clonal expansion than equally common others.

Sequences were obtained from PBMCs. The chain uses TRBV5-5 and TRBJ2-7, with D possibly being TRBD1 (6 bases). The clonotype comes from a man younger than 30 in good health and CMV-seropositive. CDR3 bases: TGTGCCAGCAGCCTGCGGACCAGGGCCCCAGGGGACGAGCAGTACTTC. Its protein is CASSLRTRAPGDEQYF. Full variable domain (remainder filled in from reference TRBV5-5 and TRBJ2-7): DAGVTQSPTHLIKTRGQQVTLRCSPISGHKSVSWYQQVLGQGPQFIFQYYEKEERGRGNFPDRFSARQFPNYSSELNVNALLLGDSALYLCASSLRTRAPGDEQYFGPGTRLTVT.